The 8 T cell receptor beta chains below were found in one sample sequenced in a study of T cells in localized non-small cell lung cancer. The method was immunoSEQ multiplex PCR; TCRdb's version includes in-frame clones alone and lacks a portion of them. The sample lists 1,300 to 1,500 clones, about a fifth occurring once. Sample: normal lung tissue next to the tumor, taken before any cancer treatment. The receptors stem from a man between 40 and 70 years old with stage II lung adenocarcinoma.

This clone appeared a few times. The CDR3 reads CASSDLGAGARDTEAFF. The CDR3 DNA is TGTGCCAGCAGTGACCTGGGGGCAGGGGCAAGGGACACTGAAGCTTTCTTT. V usage is TRBV6-8 and J usage is TRBJ1-1; a possible D gene is TRBD1 (6 bases). Trimming removed 5 bases from V and 3 bases from J, with 22 bases in between. The germline V gene has CDR1 MNHGY and CDR2 SAAAGT. The CDR3 is 17 residues long.

This clone was seen only a few times. The chain couples TRBV11-3 to TRBJ1-2, with D unresolved. The CDR3 runs to 15 residues. Germline V gene lookup returns CDR1 SGHNT and CDR2 YENEEA. The germline V and J ends were trimmed by 3 bases and 4 bases, with 15 bases remaining between them. The DNA for the CDR3 is TGTGCCAGCAGCTTGGAACCTAAGGCTATCTATGGCTACACCTTC. It codes for CASSLEPKAIYGYTF.

This clone was seen a handful of times. This chain connects TRBV9 to TRBJ1-2; D remains ambiguous. Deletions cut 3 bases from V and 2 bases from J, with 14 bases between. Looked up from germline, CDR1 is SGDLS and CDR2 is YYNGEE. CDR3 size: 15 residues. The CDR3 loop is CASSDGSGKNYGYTF. CDR3 in DNA: TGTGCCAGCAGCGATGGGAGTGGGAAGAACTATGGCTACACCTTC.

The gene calls are TRBV10-2 and TRBJ2-1; 12 positions agree with TRBD1. The CDR3 spans 15 residues. Germline CDR1 is WSHSY and CDR2 is SAAADI. V lost 3 bases to trimming and J lost 6 bases; unmatched junction nucleotides: 3. The DNA for the CDR3 is TGCGCCAGCAGTGATGGGACAGGGGGCTTCAATGAGCAGTTCTTC. Amino acid sequence: CASSDGTGGFNEQFF.

The V call is TRBV27, the J call TRBJ2-3; D might be TRBD1 (5 bases). The CDR3 runs to 15 residues. CDR1 is MNHEY and CDR2 is SMNVEV in the germline V gene (reference sequence). The V gene lost 8 bases and the J gene lost 0 bases, with 15 bases spanning the gap. CDR3 loop: CASGESRASTDTQYF. The DNA of the CDR3 is TGTGCCAGCGGAGAATCCAGGGCAAGCACAGATACGCAGTATTTT.

The rearrangement uses TRBV30 and TRBJ2-1, with D possibly being TRBD1 or TRBD2 (5 bases each). CDR3 size: 17 residues. V gave up 4 bases and J gave up 1 base, with 20 bases separating them. Germline V gives CDR1 GTSNPN, CDR2 SVGIG (reference sequence). CDR3 nucleotides: TGTGCCTGGACCTCTGGGACGTACCGCATGTCCTACAATGAGCAGTTCTTC. Protein: CAWTSGTYRMSYNEQFF.

The chain has TRBV29-1 and TRBJ2-7; D is uncertain. V lost 7 bases and J 3 bases, leaving 16 bases between the germline ends. CDR3 size: 13 residues. Germline V gene sequence: CDR1 SQVTM, CDR2 ANQGSEA. This CDR3 reads CSAGRAPGYEQYF. CDR3 in DNA: TGCAGCGCTGGGCGAGCGCCTGGCTACGAGCAGTACTTC.

DNA of the CDR3: TGTGCCAGCAGTCCCCCCCCAGGGGTTAGGGGGTACAATGAGCAGTTCTTC. Translating gives CASSPPPGVRGYNEQFF. V gene TRBV28 combines with J gene TRBJ2-1; TRBD1 might be the D (6 bases). Trimming left V 5 bases short and J 4 bases short, with 21 bases between. The CDR3 has 17 residues. CDR1 and CDR2 from the germline V gene are MDHEN and SYDVKM.